Presented here are 14 T cell receptor beta chains from one specimen sequenced in a study of human T cells and chemical hapten exposure. A single record per CDR3 protein comes from TCRdb applying MiXCR to the RACE reads. Of about 120,000 distinct CDR3 sequences listed, around 10% were seen once; the top ten hold approximately 2.5%. Time point specified: patch test 3, about 24 weeks after DPC sensitization. Indicated treatment: therapeutic diphenylcyclopropenone sensitization with weekly scalp DPC. The sequencing here drew on whole blood, taken in connection with sensitization to the hapten diphenylcyclopropenone (DPC). These receptors originate from a woman aged 45-60 years with alopecia areata. Some clones in this sample may be carry-over from other donors' samples.

This clonotype was observed a handful of times. The chain carries TRBV3-1 and TRBJ1-2; 9 bases agree with TRBD1. Per the germline V gene, CDR1 is LGHDT and CDR2 is YNNKEL (reference sequence). J lost 8 bases, V lost 4 bases, and 5 bases had no gene match. The CDR3 has 13 amino acids. CDR3 protein: CASSPTGGGGYTF. CDR3 coding DNA: TGTGCCAGCAGCCCTACAGGGGGCGGAGGCTACACCTTC.

The genes are TRBV20-1 and TRBJ2-7; D is tentatively TRBD1 or TRBD2 (5 bases each). This CDR3 is 13 amino acids long. The germline gives CDR1 DFQATT, CDR2 SNEGSKA (reference sequence). Trimming pared 4 bases from V and 4 bases from J, leaving 14 bases between. As DNA, the CDR3 is TGCAGTGCTAATAGGGACGGTTCGTACGAGCAGTACTTC. This translates into CSANRDGSYEQYF.

The V call is TRBV28, the J call TRBJ1-4, with D hard to call. Between the trimmed V and J ends, which lost 4 bases and 3 bases, there was a span of 9 bases. The CDR3 sequence is 14 residues long. The germline V gene encodes CDR1 MDHEN and CDR2 SYDVKM. CDR3 coding DNA: TGTGCCAGCAGTTGGAATTCACCTAATGAAAAACTGTTTTTT. Translation: CASSWNSPNEKLFF.

The rearrangement joins TRBV6-2 or TRBV6-3 to TRBJ2-7; D call uncertain. The CDR3 sequence is 14 residues long. Germline V lookup: CDR1 MNHEY, CDR2 SVGEGT. Trimming pared 4 bases from V and 6 bases from J, leaving 16 bases between. CDR3 in DNA: TGTGCCAGCAGTTCAACCGGTTTGGGCCCCGAGCAGTACTTC. This gives the protein CASSSTGLGPEQYF.

The genes are TRBV6-6 and TRBJ1-4; 12 positions agree with TRBD1. The V gene's germline CDR1 is MNHNY and CDR2 SVGAGI (reference sequence). V shed 8 bases, J shed 11 bases, and the junction held 12 bases outside the gene matches. The length of the CDR3 is 15 residues. The CDR3 here is CASLIPGQGAYKLFF. For the CDR3, the DNA is TGTGCCAGCCTCATTCCGGGACAGGGGGCTTATAAACTGTTTTTT.

The V gene is TRBV3-1, the J gene TRBJ1-2; tentative D call: TRBD1 (5 bases). Germline CDR1 is LGHDT and CDR2 is YNNKEL (reference sequence). The CDR3 covers 16 residues. Between the trimmed V and J ends, which lost 0 bases and 6 bases, there was a span of 17 bases. CDR3 in DNA: TGTGCCAGCAGCCAAGATCAGGTGGTCAGGGCGGATGGCTACACCTTC. This translates into CASSQDQVVRADGYTF.

The J gene is TRBJ2-7, the V gene TRBV28, with a weak D call TRBD2 (6 bases). The germline V and J ends were trimmed by 7 bases and 6 bases, with 19 bases remaining between them. Germline loops: CDR1 MDHEN, CDR2 SYDVKM. The CDR3 spans 14 residues. This chain's CDR3 is CASNSGGGMGEQYF. DNA for the CDR3: TGTGCCAGCAATTCCGGCGGAGGGATGGGCGAGCAGTACTTC.

The chain joins TRBV7-3 to TRBJ1-3, with D unclear. Trimming pared 5 bases from V and 0 bases from J, leaving 11 bases between. The germline gives CDR1 SGHTA, CDR2 FQGTGA. The CDR3 runs to 15 residues. The CDR3 region is CASSPDGSSGNTIYF. The CDR3, as DNA: TGTGCCAGCAGCCCTGACGGGAGCTCTGGAAACACCATATATTTT.

This clonotype came up many times. The chain has TRBV4-3 and TRBJ2-4, with a weak D call TRBD2 (6 bases). V was pared by 0 bases and J by 0 bases, with 12 bases between. The CDR3 totals 17 residues. From germline, CDR1 is LGHNA and CDR2 YSLEER. The DNA of the CDR3 is TGCGCCAGCAGCCAAGATCTTAGTAGCGGAGCCAAAAACATTCAGTACTTC. Translated: CASSQDLSSGAKNIQYF.

This clonotype appeared many times. The chain couples TRBV5-4 to TRBJ2-2, with D possibly matching TRBD2 (5 bases). The CDR3 has 15 residues. Deletions cut 1 base from V and 4 bases from J, with 11 bases between. Per germline, CDR1 SGHNT and CDR2 YYREEE (reference sequence). CDR3 residues: CASSLKEGSTGELFF. In DNA, the CDR3 is TGTGCCAGCAGCTTGAAAGAGGGATCCACCGGGGAGCTGTTTTTT.

The gene calls are TRBV6-5 and TRBJ1-5, with a tentative D call TRBD1 (6 bases). Germline values: CDR1 MNHEY, CDR2 SVGAGI. This CDR3 has 16 residues. V was trimmed by 6 bases and J by 2 bases, leaving 17 bases between them. The CDR3 region has the DNA TGTGCCAGCAGGCCGGAACAGGGAAACGGCAATCAGCCCCAGCATTTT. Amino acid sequence: CASRPEQGNGNQPQHF.

This clonotype has a count of ten or more. The rearrangement links TRBV5-6 to TRBJ2-7; D gene uncertain. V gave up 4 bases and J gave up 3 bases, with 17 bases separating them. Germline CDR1 is SGHDT and CDR2 is YYEEEE. The CDR3 consists of 15 residues. In DNA form, the CDR3 reads TGTGCCAGCAGCGAAGGAGCTGCGCCCCGCTACGAGCAGTACTTC. Translated: CASSEGAAPRYEQYF. The complete variable domain, with remaining parts taken from reference TRBV5-6 and TRBJ2-7, reads DAGVTQSPTHLIKTRGQQVTLRCSPKSGHDTVSWYQQALGQGPQFIFQYYEEEERQRGNFPDRFSGHQFPNYSSELNVNALLLGDSALYLCASSEGAAPRYEQYFGPGTRLTVT.

This clonotype was counted many times. V is TRBV28 and J is TRBJ2-7, with TRBD1 matching 9 bases. The V segment lost 3 bases and the J segment 5 bases; nucleotides outside the gene matches: 5. The CDR3 runs 14 residues. Looked up from germline, CDR1 is MDHEN and CDR2 is SYDVKM. The chain's CDR3 is CASSFNRGRDEQYF. The CDR3 bases are TGTGCCAGCAGTTTTAACAGGGGGCGCGACGAGCAGTACTTC. Drawing the rest from reference TRBV28 and TRBJ2-7, the complete variable domain is DVKVTQSSRYLVKRTGEKVFLECVQDMDHENMFWYRQDPGLGLRLIYFSYDVKMKEKGDIPEGYSVSREKKERFSLILESASTNQTSMYLCASSFNRGRDEQYFGPGTRLTVT.

This chain links TRBV6-1 with TRBJ2-3; 9 nucleotides agree with TRBD2. J was trimmed by 0 bases and V by 6 bases; bases with no gene match: 10. CDR1 is MNHNS and CDR2 is SASEGT in the germline V gene. The length of the CDR3 is 17 residues. CDR3: CASSPRGSGGSTDTQYF. As DNA, the CDR3 is TGTGCCAGCAGCCCGAGGGGTAGCGGGGGAAGCACAGATACGCAGTATTTT.